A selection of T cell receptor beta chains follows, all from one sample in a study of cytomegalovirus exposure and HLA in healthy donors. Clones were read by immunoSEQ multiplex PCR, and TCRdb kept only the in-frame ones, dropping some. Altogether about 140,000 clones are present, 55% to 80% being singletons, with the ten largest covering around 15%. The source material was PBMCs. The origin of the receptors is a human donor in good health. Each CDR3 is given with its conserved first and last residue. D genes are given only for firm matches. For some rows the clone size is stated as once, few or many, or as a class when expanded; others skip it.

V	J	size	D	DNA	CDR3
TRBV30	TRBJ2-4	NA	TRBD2	TGTGCCTGGAGTGGGGGAGCGGGAGGATCCAAAAACATTCAGTACTTC	CAWSGGAGGSKNIQYF
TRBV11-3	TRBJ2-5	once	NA	TGTGCCAGCAGCTTAGTGGGAGGCCCCTTTGAGACCCAGTACTTC	CASSLVGGPFETQYF
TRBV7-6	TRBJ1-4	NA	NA	TGTGCCAGCAGCATCAGGGCTGCTAATGAAAAACTGTTTTTT	CASSIRAANEKLFF
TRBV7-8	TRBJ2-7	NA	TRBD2	TGTGCCAGCAGCTTCGGCGGGACTACCATCTACGAGCAGTACTTC	CASSFGGTTIYEQYF
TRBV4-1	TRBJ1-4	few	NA	TGCGCCAGCAGCCAAGGGCTCGGGGATGAAAAACTGTTTTTT	CASSQGLGDEKLFF
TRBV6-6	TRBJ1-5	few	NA	TGTGCCAGCAGTTACTCTCGGGGGAGCAGCAATCAGCCCCAGCATTTT	CASSYSRGSSNQPQHF
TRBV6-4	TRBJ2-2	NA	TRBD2	TGTGCCAGCAGTCCCGGGACTAGCTACACCGGGGAGCTGTTTTTT	CASSPGTSYTGELFF
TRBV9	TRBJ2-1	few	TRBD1	TGTGCCAGCAGCGAACGACAGGGGATCAATGAGCAGTTCTTC	CASSERQGINEQFF
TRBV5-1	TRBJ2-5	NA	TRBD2	TGCGCCAGCAGCTTGGATAGAGCGGGAGTAGAGACCCAGTACTTC	CASSLDRAGVETQYF
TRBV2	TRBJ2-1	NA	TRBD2	TGTGCCAGCAGGCCGACTAGCGGGAGTTGGAATGAGCAGTTCTTC	CASRPTSGSWNEQFF
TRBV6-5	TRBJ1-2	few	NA	TGTGCCAGCAGTTCCGCGAGTGAGGGGGTTGTCTACGGCTACACCTTC	CASSSASEGVVYGYTF
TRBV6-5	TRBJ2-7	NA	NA	TGTGCCAGCAGTTACTCGTTTGGCGGATCCTACGAGCAGTACTTC	CASSYSFGGSYEQYF
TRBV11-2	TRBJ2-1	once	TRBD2	TGTGCCAGCAGCTTAGAGCTAGCGGGGCACTACAATGAGCAGTTCTTC	CASSLELAGHYNEQFF
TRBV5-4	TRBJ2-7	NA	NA	TGTGCCAGCAGCTTGGGGACTGTAACTAACGAGCAGTACTTC	CASSLGTVTNEQYF
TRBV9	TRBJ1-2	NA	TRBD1	TGTGCCAGCAGCGTAGTGGAAACAGGGGCTTATGGCTACACCTTC	CASSVVETGAYGYTF
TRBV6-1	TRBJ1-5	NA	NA	TGTGCCAGCACCGACAGCCTTAATCAGCCCCAGCATTTT	CASTDSLNQPQHF
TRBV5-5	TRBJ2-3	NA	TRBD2	TGTGCCAGCAGCTTCCTAGCGGGAGGCAGCACAGATACGCAGTATTTT	CASSFLAGGSTDTQYF
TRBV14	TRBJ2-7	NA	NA	TGTGCCAGCAGCCAAGTCGGGTCCTACGAGCAGTACTTC	CASSQVGSYEQYF
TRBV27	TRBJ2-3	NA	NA	TGTGCCAGCAGTTTGAGGCAGGGGTACGGTACAGATACGCAGTATTTT	CASSLRQGYGTDTQYF
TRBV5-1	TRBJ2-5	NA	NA	TGCGCATCGAGGGAGGGACAACAAGAGACCCAGTACTTC	CASREGQQETQYF
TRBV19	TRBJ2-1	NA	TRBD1	TGTGCCAGTAGTCTTGGACAGGGCTCCGATGAGCAGTTCTTC	CASSLGQGSDEQFF
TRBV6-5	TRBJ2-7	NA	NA	TGTGCCAGCAGTTACTCGAACCACGGTGGGCAGTACTTC	CASSYSNHGGQYF
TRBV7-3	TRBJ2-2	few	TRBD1	TGTGCCAGCAGCCGAACGGGACAGGGGTTTTCCACCGGGGAGCTGTTTTTT	CASSRTGQGFSTGELFF
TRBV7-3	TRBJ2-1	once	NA	TGTGCCAGCAGCCCACAAGGTGGTGGGAGCGGGCGGCCTGAGCAGTTCTTC	CASSPQGGGSGRPEQFF
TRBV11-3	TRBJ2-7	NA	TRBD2	TGTGCCAGCAGCTCGGTCAGCGGGAGACCCTTGGAGCAGTACTTC	CASSSVSGRPLEQYF
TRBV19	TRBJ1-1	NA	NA	TGTGCCAGTAGTATAGGATTTCCAGGGGAGGGGAACACTGAAGCTTTCTTT	CASSIGFPGEGNTEAFF
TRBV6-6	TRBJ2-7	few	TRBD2	TGTGCCAGCAGTCAACCGGGACTAGCCTACGAGCAGTACTTC	CASSQPGLAYEQYF
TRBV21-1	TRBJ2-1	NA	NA	TGTGCCAGCAGCAAACGGTGCCACGAGCAGTTCTTC	CASSKRCHEQFF
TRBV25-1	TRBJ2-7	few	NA	TGTGCCAGCAGTGAAGGAAGGACAGTTAGCGAGCAGTACTTC	CASSEGRTVSEQYF
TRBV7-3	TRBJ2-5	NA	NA	TGTGCCAGCAGCTTTCTCCAGGGCTCCCAGTACTTC	CASSFLQGSQYF
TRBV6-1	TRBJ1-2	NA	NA	TGTGCCAGCAGGAACGATCCGCGGGACGGCTACACCTTC	CASRNDPRDGYTF
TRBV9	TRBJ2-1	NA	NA	TGTGCCAGCAGCGTAGCCCCAAGTTCGTTTAGAGATGAGCAGTTCTTC	CASSVAPSSFRDEQFF
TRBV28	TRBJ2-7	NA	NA	TGTGCCAGCCTCGCCCAGGACTCCTACGAGCAGTACTTC	CASLAQDSYEQYF
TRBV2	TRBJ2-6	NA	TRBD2	TGTGCCAGCAAGCTCCTAGCGGGAGGAGCTGGGGCCAACGTCCTGACTTTC	CASKLLAGGAGANVLTF
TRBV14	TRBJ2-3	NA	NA	TGTGCCAGCAGCCCCCTAGCAGGCACAGATACGCAGTATTTT	CASSPLAGTDTQYF
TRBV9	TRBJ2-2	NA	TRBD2	TGTGCCAGCAGCCCCACGACTAGACTAGCCGGGTACACCGGGGAGCTGTTTTTT	CASSPTTRLAGYTGELFF
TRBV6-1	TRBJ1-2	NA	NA	TGTGCCAGCAGTGCTCTAAGGGGGAACTATGGCTACACCTTC	CASSALRGNYGYTF
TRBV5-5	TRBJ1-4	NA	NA	TGTGCCAGCAGCTCCGGACACGAAGCTGAAAAACTGTTTTTT	CASSSGHEAEKLFF
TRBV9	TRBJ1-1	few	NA	TGTGCCAGCAGCCCTTTTGGGACGGGGGTCGCTGAAGCTTTCTTT	CASSPFGTGVAEAFF
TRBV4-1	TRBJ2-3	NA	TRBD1	TGCGCCAGCAGCTATCGGGACAGGGTGGGGACAGATACGCAGTATTTT	CASSYRDRVGTDTQYF
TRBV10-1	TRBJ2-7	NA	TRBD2	TGCGCCAGCAGTGAGCTGGCGGGAGGGCCATACGAGCAGTACTTC	CASSELAGGPYEQYF
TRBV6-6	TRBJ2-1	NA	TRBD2	TGTGCCAGCACCCGAGCGGGACCCGCACGCGTTGAGCAGTTCTTC	CASTRAGPARVEQFF
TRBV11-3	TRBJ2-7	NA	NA	TGTGCCAGCAGACCCTCAGGAGACAGCTCCTACGAGCAGTACTTC	CASRPSGDSSYEQYF
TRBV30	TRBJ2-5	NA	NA	TGTGCCTGGAGTGTAGCGTCGGAGACCCAGTACTTC	CAWSVASETQYF
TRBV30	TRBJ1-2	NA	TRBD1	TGTGCCTGGAGTATGACAGGGACTGGCTACACCTTC	CAWSMTGTGYTF
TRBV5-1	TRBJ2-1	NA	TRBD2	TGCGCCAGCAGCACCGGGACTAGCGGGAGCAGTTCCTACAATGAGCAGTTCTTC	CASSTGTSGSSSYNEQFF
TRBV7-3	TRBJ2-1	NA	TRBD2	TGTGCCAGCAGCACCACTAGCGGAGCATACAATGAGCAGTTCTTC	CASSTTSGAYNEQFF
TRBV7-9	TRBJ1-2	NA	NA	TGTGCCAGCAGCCCCGACAGTCAAACGGGTGGCTACACCTTC	CASSPDSQTGGYTF
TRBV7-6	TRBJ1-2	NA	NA	TGTGCCAGCAGCCCCACCGTAGGGGATGGCTACACCTTC	CASSPTVGDGYTF